The 14 T cell receptor beta chains below were found in one sample sequenced in a study of identical twins. Using its own MiXCR run on the 5' RACE reads, TCRdb lists one record per CDR3 protein. The sample shows 1.5 million to 2 million distinct CDR3 sequences, roughly 35% of them seen only once. Input material: cord blood. The receptors come from a newborn girl in good health.

The rearrangement uses TRBV7-6 and TRBJ1-5; D is unresolved. Trimming cost V 4 bases and J 2 bases, with 15 bases left between them. Germline CDR1 is SGHVS and CDR2 is FNYEAQ. The CDR3 extends over 16 amino acids. DNA of the CDR3: TGTGCCAGCAGCTGTGTTATTCAGCAGGGCAATCAGCCCCAGCATTTT. This codes for CASSCVIQQGNQPQHF.

The V call is TRBV10-3, the J call TRBJ2-7, with 7 bases aligning to TRBD2. V was clipped by 2 bases and J by 3 bases; unmatched bases: 7. Germline lookup yields CDR1 ENHRY and CDR2 SYGVKD. CDR3 size: 15 residues. The CDR3 DNA reads TGTGCCATCAGTGAGGCCCGGGACTACTTCTACGAGCAGTACTTC. Its protein is CAISEARDYFYEQYF.

The CDR3 loop reads CASSGTYNSPLHF. The DNA for the CDR3 is TGTGCCAGCAGTGGGACATATAATTCACCCCTCCACTTT. The rearrangement uses TRBV2 and TRBJ1-6; a weak D match, TRBD1 (5 bases). The V end was cut by 4 bases, the J end by 4 bases, with 5 bases between. The CDR3 extends over 13 amino acids. Looked up from germline, CDR1 is SNHLY and CDR2 is FYNNEI.

V is TRBV9 and J is TRBJ2-2; D not resolved. Deletions cut 5 bases from V and 9 bases from J, with 11 bases between. CDR1 is SGDLS and CDR2 is YYNGEE in the germline V gene. CDR3 length equals 12 residues. CDR3 region: CASSLTARELFF. The CDR3 nucleotides are TGTGCCAGCAGTCTGACTGCCCGGGAGCTGTTTTTT.

There are a few counts of this clonotype. The V call is TRBV28, the J call TRBJ1-2, with D tentatively TRBD1 (5 bases). The CDR3 length is 16 residues. The V gene's germline CDR1 is MDHEN and CDR2 SYDVKM. V lost 5 bases and J lost 3, with 19 bases in between. This CDR3 reads CASSIPLGGRDYGYTF. For the CDR3, the DNA is TGTGCCAGCAGTATCCCCCTTGGGGGTCGGGACTATGGCTACACCTTC.

Only a few counts were recorded for this clonotype. The CDR3 loop is CASSMEAGPSYEQYF. CDR3 nucleotide sequence: TGTGCCAGCAGCATGGAAGCGGGGCCCTCCTACGAGCAGTACTTC. The chain couples TRBV7-9 to TRBJ2-7; 7 bases are shared with TRBD2. Germline V gene data show CDR1 as SEHNR and CDR2 as FQNEAQ (reference sequence). This CDR3 has 15 amino acids. The V segment lost 5 bases and the J segment 0 bases; nucleotides outside the gene matches: 7. The full variable domain, in which reference TRBV7-9 and TRBJ2-7 provide the parts outside the CDR3, is DTGVSQNPRHKITKRGQNVTFRCDPISEHNRLYWYRQTLGQGPEFLTYFQNEAQLEKSRLLSDRFSAERPKGSFSTLEIQRTEQGDSAMYLCASSMEAGPSYEQYFGPGTRLTVT.

The CDR3 reads CASSSNFGQTPTF. DNA of the CDR3: TGTGCCAGCAGCTCTAACTTCGGACAGACCCCCACCTTC. J is TRBJ1-2 and V is TRBV7-2; D is perhaps TRBD1 (6 bases). This CDR3 has 13 residues. Germline loops: CDR1 SGHTA, CDR2 FQGNSA. The V and J ends lost 4 bases and 13 bases respectively, with 19 bases between them.

This clonotype has more than one count but fewer than ten. The chain joins TRBV7-6 to TRBJ2-1, with D uncertain. Germline values: CDR1 SGHVS, CDR2 FNYEAQ. The CDR3 contains 15 residues. Trimming took 0 bases from V and 5 from J, leaving 11 bases between them. DNA of the CDR3: TGTGCCAGCAGCTTAGCGGGAATCCAGGACAATGAGCAGTTCTTC. Its translation: CASSLAGIQDNEQFF. Using reference TRBV7-6 and TRBJ2-1 for the parts outside the CDR3, the full variable domain is GAGVSQSPRYKVTKRGQDVALRCDPISGHVSLYWYRQALGQGPEFLTYFNYEAQQDKSGLPNDRFSAERPEGSISTLTIQRTEQRDSAMYRCASSLAGIQDNEQFFGPGTRLTVL.

This clonotype was picked up a small number of times. V is TRBV27 and J is TRBJ1-5, with a possible D match to TRBD1 (5 bases). Looked up from germline, CDR1 is MNHEY and CDR2 is SMNVEV (reference sequence). The CDR3 runs to 15 residues. Trimming removed 0 bases at V and 4 bases at J, with 10 bases between. The CDR3 bases are TGTGCCAGCAGTTTATCCCCAGGGCCGAATCAGCCCCAGCATTTT. Translation gives CASSLSPGPNQPQHF.

In this sample, this clonotype turned up a few times. The V and J genes are TRBV20-1 and TRBJ2-1; a possible D gene is TRBD2 (6 bases). Trimming cost V 8 bases and J 5 bases, with 16 bases left between them. Germline V gene sequence: CDR1 DFQATT, CDR2 SNEGSKA (reference sequence). CDR3 length: 13 amino acids. The CDR3 DNA follows: TGCAGTCACAAGGCGGCGGGAAACAATGAGCAGTTCTTC. Translation: CSHKAAGNNEQFF.

The genes are TRBV12-3 or TRBV12-4 and TRBJ1-4; no definite D call. The CDR3 extends over 15 amino acids. V lost 3 bases and J 1 base, leaving 9 bases between the germline ends. CDR3 DNA sequence: TGTGCCAGCAGTTTGGGGATGGGAACTAATGAAAAACTGTTTTTT. Translated: CASSLGMGTNEKLFF.

This clonotype was seen a handful of times. The CDR3 sequence: CASSQERDRVYEQYF. In nucleotides, the CDR3 is TGCGCCAGCAGCCAAGAGAGGGACAGGGTGTACGAGCAGTACTTC. This rearrangement joins TRBV4-1 to TRBJ2-5; 9 nucleotides line up with TRBD1. The assigned J gene may be wrong: the sequence end matches TRBJ2-7 better. This CDR3 is 15 amino acids long. Germline V CDR1 and CDR2: MGHRA, YSYEKL.

V gene TRBV20-1 combines with J gene TRBJ2-5; D remains ambiguous. Germline V gene data show CDR1 as DFQATT and CDR2 as SNEGSKA (reference sequence). The ends were cut back, 3 bases at V and 3 bases at J, with 11 bases in the middle. The CDR3 is made up of 13 amino acids. CDR3 region: CSASLGREETQYF. DNA of the CDR3: TGCAGTGCTAGCCTCGGCCGGGAAGAGACCCAGTACTTC.

The count of this clonotype is one. The chain uses TRBV29-1 and TRBJ2-3, with 8 bases that match TRBD2. The CDR3 is 14 amino acids. J lost 2 bases, V lost 7 bases, and 8 bases had no gene match. Germline V lookup: CDR1 SQVTM, CDR2 ANQGSEA. The CDR3 sequence: CSGGAGVNTDTQYF. Here the CDR3 DNA reads TGCAGCGGAGGAGCGGGAGTCAACACAGATACGCAGTATTTT.